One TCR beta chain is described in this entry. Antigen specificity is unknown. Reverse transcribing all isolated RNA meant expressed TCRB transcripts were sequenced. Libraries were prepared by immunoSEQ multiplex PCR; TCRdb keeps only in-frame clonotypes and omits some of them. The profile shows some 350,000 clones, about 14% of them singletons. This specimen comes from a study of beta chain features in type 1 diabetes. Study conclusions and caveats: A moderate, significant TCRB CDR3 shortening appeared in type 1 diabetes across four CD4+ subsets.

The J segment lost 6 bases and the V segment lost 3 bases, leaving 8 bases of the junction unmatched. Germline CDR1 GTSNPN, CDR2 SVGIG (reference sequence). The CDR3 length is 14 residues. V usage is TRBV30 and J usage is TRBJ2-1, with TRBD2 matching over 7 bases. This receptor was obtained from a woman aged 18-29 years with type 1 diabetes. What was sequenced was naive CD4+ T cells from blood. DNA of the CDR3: TGTGCCTGGAGGCGTAGCGGGTGGGGCAATGAGCAGTTCTTC. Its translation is CAWRRSGWGNEQFF.